The 17 T cell receptor beta chains given below trace back to one sample, sequenced in a study of control samples from healthy donors and cancer patients. The protocol was immunoSEQ multiplex PCR, while the TCRdb copy is restricted to in-frame clones and leaves out a portion. The profile covers 45,000 to 60,000 clones, with 90% to 95% appearing a single time and 3.5% to 4% taken by the ten largest. The sequenced sample was blood. The receptor source for this set is a man younger than 40 in good health.

The chain links TRBV7-9 to TRBJ2-1; the match to TRBD2 covers 15 bases. The V gene end was trimmed by 4 bases and the J gene end by 9 bases; junction bases not matched to a gene: 16. CDR3 size: 19 residues. Germline V gives CDR1 SEHNR, CDR2 FQNEAQ (reference sequence). The CDR3 DNA is TGTGCCAGCAGCTCCTCCGGGACTAGCGGGAGGTATAATTGGGGTGAGCAGTTCTTC. It yields the protein CASSSSGTSGRYNWGEQFF.

The V call is TRBV19, the J call TRBJ2-7; D unclear. V gave up 5 bases and J gave up 9 bases, with 17 bases separating them. The CDR3 covers 13 residues. Per the germline V gene, CDR1 is LNHDA and CDR2 is SQIVND (reference sequence). The CDR3 protein is CASSGRPALGQYF. The CDR3 DNA reads TGTGCCAGTAGTGGTAGGCCGGCGCTAGGGCAGTACTTC.

The genes are TRBV7-9 and TRBJ2-1; 8 positions agree with TRBD2. Germline lookup yields CDR1 SEHNR and CDR2 FQNEAQ (reference sequence). This CDR3 is 17 amino acids long. Unmatched junction bases numbered 5, after V lost 1 base and J lost 0 bases. The CDR3 DNA is TGTGCCAGCAGCTTAGTTGGCGGGGGGAGCTCCTACAATGAGCAGTTCTTC. This codes for CASSLVGGGSSYNEQFF.

A single count supports this clone. The chain links TRBV25-1 to TRBJ1-4; D unclear. Germline lookup yields CDR1 MGHDK and CDR2 SYGVNS. The V end was cut by 5 bases, the J end by 1 base, with 5 bases between. The CDR3 has 13 amino acids. CDR3 nucleotide sequence: TGTGCCAGCAGTTGGCAAACTAATGAAAAACTGTTTTTT. Translation gives CASSWQTNEKLFF.

This clone was counted a few times. The chain combines TRBV19 with TRBJ1-2, with no clear D. The CDR3 runs to 15 residues. Germline V gives CDR1 LNHDA, CDR2 SQIVND (reference sequence). Trimming cost V 5 bases and J 8 bases, with 21 bases left between them. CDR3 DNA: TGTGCCAGTAGTCCCTCAGTAAGTCGGATCGGGGGCTACACCTTC. It yields the protein CASSPSVSRIGGYTF. The entire variable domain, with the rest obtained from reference TRBV19 and TRBJ1-2, is as follows: DGGITQSPKYLFRKEGQNVTLSCEQNLNHDAMYWYRQDPGQGLRLIYYSQIVNDFQKGDIAEGYSVSREKKESFPLTVTSAQKNPTAFYLCASSPSVSRIGGYTFGSGTRLTVV.

The V gene is TRBV10-1, the J gene TRBJ1-5, with D unresolved. Germline values: CDR1 WNHNN, CDR2 SYGVQD (reference sequence). The length of the CDR3 is 15 residues. Trimming left V 6 bases short and J 5 bases short, with 17 bases between. The CDR3: CASRGNTHGHQPQHF. CDR3 nucleotides: TGCGCCAGCAGGGGGAATACGCACGGCCATCAGCCCCAGCATTTT.

V usage is TRBV19 and J usage is TRBJ2-5; the D gene is possibly TRBD1 (6 bases). There are 15 residues in the CDR3. CDR1 LNHDA and CDR2 SQIVND come from the germline V gene (reference sequence). V lost 1 base and J lost 5, with 14 bases in between. DNA of the CDR3: TGTGCCAGTAGTATAGCAACAGGGTCGAGGGAGACCCAGTACTTC. It specifies CASSIATGSRETQYF.

The chain is built from TRBV19 and TRBJ1-2; D is unclear. Germline V CDR1 and CDR2: LNHDA, SQIVND (reference sequence). V dropped 0 bases and J dropped 8 bases, with 16 bases sitting between them. The CDR3 runs to 15 residues. The CDR3 here is CASSIENQLPRGYTF. The DNA of the CDR3 is TGTGCCAGTAGTATAGAGAATCAACTCCCTAGGGGCTACACCTTC.

In this sample, this clone turned up a few times. The CDR3, as DNA: TGCGCCAGCGGAGAATGGCAGTTCTTC. It is translated as CASGEWQFF. The chain combines TRBV10-2 with TRBJ2-1; D gene uncertain. The V gene's germline CDR1 is WSHSY and CDR2 SAAADI. Trimming left V 8 bases short and J 12 bases short, with 8 bases between. The CDR3 runs 9 residues.

The chain employs TRBV11-3 and TRBJ2-2; TRBD2 aligns across 7 bases. CDR3 size: 12 residues. V gave up 8 bases and J gave up 7 bases; unmatched junction bases: 4. CDR1 is SGHNT and CDR2 is YENEEA in the germline V gene. The CDR3 DNA follows: TGTGCCAGCGGGAGGGCCATCGGGGAGCTGTTTTTT. Protein product: CASGRAIGELFF.

The V and J genes are TRBV24-1 and TRBJ2-3; D is perhaps TRBD1 (6 bases). The CDR3 spans 15 residues. CDR1 KGHDR and CDR2 SFDVKD come from the germline V gene. V was cut by 3 bases and J by 8 bases, with 17 bases left in between. The CDR3 is CATSDATGPSLTQYF. In DNA form, the CDR3 reads TGTGCCACCAGTGATGCGACAGGACCTTCGCTTACGCAGTATTTT.

DNA of the CDR3: TGTGCCAGCAGCGCCGGAGGGACCCAGTACTTC. Its protein product is CASSAGGTQYF. V usage is TRBV9 and J usage is TRBJ2-5; tentative D call: TRBD2 (5 bases). Germline values: CDR1 SGDLS, CDR2 YYNGEE. V was cut by 3 bases and J by 7 bases, with 7 bases left in between. The CDR3 has 11 residues. Looking up the rest from reference TRBV9 and TRBJ2-5 gives the full variable domain: DSGVTQTPKHLITATGQRVTLRCSPRSGDLSVYWYQQSLDQGLQFLIQYYNGEERAKGNILERFSAQQFPDLHSELNLSSLELGDSALYFCASSAGGTQYFGPGTRLLVL.

This CDR3 reads CASSPHGGRTDTQYF. The CDR3 coding sequence is TGTGCCAGCAGCCCCCATGGAGGGCGCACAGATACGCAGTATTTT. The gene calls are TRBV6-5 and TRBJ2-3, with a weak D call TRBD2 (6 bases). Per germline, CDR1 MNHEY and CDR2 SVGAGI. This CDR3 spans 15 amino acids. Deletions cut 6 bases from V and 1 base from J, with 14 bases between.

The sample holds one count of this clone. V gene TRBV19 combines with J gene TRBJ1-2; D is perhaps TRBD1 (5 bases). V was clipped by 5 bases and J by 3 bases, with 16 bases between them. CDR3 length: 15 amino acids. Germline V gene lookup returns CDR1 LNHDA and CDR2 SQIVND (reference sequence). CDR3 loop: CASSARGRGYYGYTF. The CDR3 DNA reads TGTGCCAGTAGTGCCCGGGGACGGGGGTACTATGGCTACACCTTC.

The chain recombines TRBV28 with TRBJ2-3, with TRBD2 matching over 14 bases. The CDR3 totals 22 residues. In germline, CDR1 is MDHEN, CDR2 SYDVKM. V dropped 3 bases and J dropped 5; count of bases not matched to a gene: 22. CDR3 DNA sequence: TGTGCCAGCAGTTTCCAGGGACTAGCGGGGGCCCCGGGAAAAACGGGGGGAGATACGCAGTATTTT. Residues: CASSFQGLAGAPGKTGGDTQYF.

CDR3 region: CASSVDSSYNEQFF. Here the CDR3 DNA reads TGTGCCAGTAGTGTGGACAGCTCCTACAATGAGCAGTTCTTC. The genes are TRBV19 and TRBJ2-1; D is perhaps TRBD1 (6 bases). Germline V lookup: CDR1 LNHDA, CDR2 SQIVND (reference sequence). The CDR3 sequence is 14 residues long. V lost 5 bases to trimming and J lost 0 bases, with 8 bases between them. Based on the CDR3 plus reference TRBV19 and TRBJ2-1, the full variable domain is DGGITQSPKYLFRKEGQNVTLSCEQNLNHDAMYWYRQDPGQGLRLIYYSQIVNDFQKGDIAEGYSVSREKKESFPLTVTSAQKNPTAFYLCASSVDSSYNEQFFGPGTRLTVL.

The rearrangement uses TRBV19 and TRBJ1-1, with D maybe TRBD1 (5 bases). V dropped 6 bases and J dropped 1 base, with 9 bases sitting between them. Germline V gives CDR1 LNHDA, CDR2 SQIVND (reference sequence). The CDR3 has 13 amino acids. DNA for the CDR3: TGTGCCAGTAGCCATCAGGGGAACACTGAAGCTTTCTTT. It encodes CASSHQGNTEAFF. Combining the CDR3 with reference TRBV19 and TRBJ1-1 gives the whole variable domain DGGITQSPKYLFRKEGQNVTLSCEQNLNHDAMYWYRQDPGQGLRLIYYSQIVNDFQKGDIAEGYSVSREKKESFPLTVTSAQKNPTAFYLCASSHQGNTEAFFGQGTRLTVV.